This TCR beta chain originates from a study of cytomegalovirus exposure and HLA in healthy donors. The study's findings and limits: Most TCR beta V segments were productive about 87% or about 30% of the time in an earlier analysis. Immune exposure data for these donors was limited to CMV serostatus.

J lost 0 bases, V lost 6 bases, and 11 bases had no gene match. The germline V gene has CDR1 MRHNA and CDR2 SNTAGT. This CDR3 is 16 amino acids long. With 60 Vbeta and 13 Jbeta primers, the PCR was carried out. Only in-frame clones appear in the TCRdb table, and some are missing; sequencing was by immunoSEQ multiplex PCR. The sample shows about 160,000 clones, 70% to 85% of them seen only once. This clone was seen a few times. Its antigen remains unknown. The sample was PBMCs. The J gene is TRBJ2-7, the V gene TRBV6-4; TRBD1 matches at 7 bases. This clonotype was sampled from a man aged 45-65 years in good health and CMV-seropositive. The CDR3 here is CASRDATGEHSYEQYF. The CDR3 region has the DNA TGTGCCAGCAGGGACGCCACAGGGGAGCACTCCTACGAGCAGTACTTC.